A single sample gave rise to the 29 T cell receptor beta chains below, sequenced in a study of blood T cell repertoires in COVID-19 (dated by TCRdb to about 2020). To prepare the library, the immunoSEQ multiplex PCR assay was applied. Here the immuneACCESS table is served through TCRdb, limited to in-frame sequences with V and J called. Missing clones are a known gap in these copies; in checked studies unresolved V genes cover under half, and the rest lacks a known reason. In all, the sample holds more than 150,000 clones, and approximately 88% of those were seen once. Of the sample, roughly 2.8% falls within the top ten clones. The material sequenced was peripheral blood. The receptors stem from a woman in her sixties with acute or convalescent COVID-19.

The chain combines TRBV6-9 with TRBJ1-2; tentatively, D is TRBD1 (6 bases). Looked up from germline, CDR1 is MNHGY and CDR2 is SVAAGI. V lost 3 bases to trimming and J lost 2 bases, with 13 bases between them. This CDR3 is 15 amino acids long. The CDR3 nucleotides read TGTGCCAGCAGTTACGGCGGGGGGCAGAACTATGGCTACACCTTC. It is translated as CASSYGGGQNYGYTF.

The V call is TRBV5-6, the J call TRBJ1-5; D remains unclear. In germline, CDR1 is SGHDT, CDR2 YYEEEE. Trimming removed 0 bases at V and 0 bases at J, with 7 bases between. The CDR3 runs to 15 residues. Here the CDR3 DNA reads TGTGCCAGCAGCTTGGTTACAGCTAGCAATCAGCCCCAGCATTTT. This gives the protein CASSLVTASNQPQHF. Variable domain in full (rest from reference TRBV5-6 and TRBJ1-5): DAGVTQSPTHLIKTRGQQVTLRCSPKSGHDTVSWYQQALGQGPQFIFQYYEEEERQRGNFPDRFSGHQFPNYSSELNVNALLLGDSALYLCASSLVTASNQPQHFGDGTRLSIL.

The chain carries TRBV4-2 and TRBJ2-7; TRBD1 agrees at 10 bases. The length of the CDR3 is 14 residues. Looked up from germline, CDR1 is LGHNA and CDR2 is YNFKEQ. V lost 4 bases and J lost 4; bases outside the gene matches: 4. The CDR3 DNA follows: TGTGCCAGCAGCCCTGGACAGGGGGGGTACGAGCAGTACTTC. This sequence encodes CASSPGQGGYEQYF.

The chain has TRBV19 and TRBJ2-1, with 9 positions matching TRBD1. Looked up from germline, CDR1 is LNHDA and CDR2 is SQIVND (reference sequence). V was clipped by 5 bases and J by 5 bases; unmatched bases: 10. The CDR3 has 16 amino acids. The CDR3 region is CASSSQDRGNHNEQFF. CDR3 DNA sequence: TGTGCCAGTAGTTCCCAGGACAGGGGTAATCACAATGAGCAGTTCTTC.

This chain joins TRBV3-1 (or the pseudogene TRBV3-2) and TRBJ2-2, with 10 bases that match TRBD2. J was trimmed by 5 bases and V by 3 bases; bases with no gene match: 12. Germline CDR1 is LGHDT and CDR2 is YNNKEL (reference sequence). The CDR3 covers 18 residues. The DNA of the CDR3 is TGTGCCAGCAGCCAGGGGCTAGCGGGGGAAAGAGGGACCGGGGAGCTGTTTTTT. It encodes CASSQGLAGERGTGELFF.

This chain links TRBV5-6 with TRBJ2-1, with TRBD2 matching over 14 bases. The CDR3 extends over 17 amino acids. The V gene's germline CDR1 is SGHDT and CDR2 YYEEEE. Trimming cost V 3 bases and J 9 bases; bases outside gene matches: 11. The CDR3 is CASSSPGLAGADGEQFF. The CDR3 coding sequence is TGTGCCAGCAGCTCCCCGGGACTAGCGGGGGCGGATGGTGAGCAGTTCTTC.

V is TRBV27 and J is TRBJ2-2; the match to TRBD2 covers 7 bases. The CDR3 runs 16 residues. Germline CDR1 reads MNHEY; CDR2 reads SMNVEV (reference sequence). Losses at the gene ends were 7 bases for V and 1 base for J; bases not matched to a gene: 9. CDR3 in amino acids: CASKNSGPMNTGELFF. In nucleotides, the CDR3 is TGTGCCAGCAAAAATAGCGGGCCCATGAACACCGGGGAGCTGTTTTTT.

The chain employs TRBV5-5 and TRBJ2-5; TRBD2 matches 10 bases. Trimming took 4 bases from V and 1 from J; bases not matched to a gene: 4. The V gene's germline CDR1 is SGHKS and CDR2 YYEKEE (reference sequence). This CDR3 has 15 amino acids. CDR3 sequence: CASSPLAGAQETQYF. The CDR3 nucleotides read TGTGCCAGCAGCCCGCTAGCGGGGGCCCAAGAGACCCAGTACTTC.

The chain joins TRBV6-2 or TRBV6-3 to TRBJ1-6; 11 positions match TRBD1. The CDR3 is 17 residues long. Germline-derived CDR1 and CDR2 are MNHEY and SVGEGT. The junction had 9 bases not matched to a gene; V was cut back by 2 bases and J by 9 bases. CDR3 DNA: TGTGCCAGCAGTTACGGTGGTGGGACAGGGGGAGTTTCACCCCTCCACTTT. Translated: CASSYGGGTGGVSPLHF.

This chain links TRBV7-9 with TRBJ1-5; 9 nucleotides agree with TRBD1. This CDR3 contains 16 residues. V shed 11 bases and J 5 bases; nucleotides not matched to a gene: 16. Germline assignment: CDR1 SEHNR and CDR2 FQNEAQ (reference sequence). The CDR3 sequence is CAFRCTGGSRYQPQHF. DNA for the CDR3: TGTGCCTTTAGATGTACAGGGGGCTCGAGGTATCAGCCCCAGCATTTT.

This clone showed up just once. V gene TRBV28 combines with J gene TRBJ2-5; tentatively, D is TRBD2 (6 bases). The CDR3 runs to 12 residues. V lost 10 bases and J lost 5, with 14 bases in between. Germline CDR1 is MDHEN and CDR2 is SYDVKM. The CDR3 here is CATQTSGETQYF. For the CDR3, the DNA is TGTGCCACCCAGACTAGTGGTGAGACCCAGTACTTC.

The table lists this clone with a count of one. The chain links TRBV6-2 or TRBV6-3 to TRBJ1-6, with D tentatively TRBD1 (6 bases). Germline loops: CDR1 MNHEY, CDR2 SVGEGT. V dropped 2 bases and J dropped 10 bases, with 15 bases sitting between them. The CDR3 is made up of 15 amino acids. The CDR3 reads CASSYRQGHGSPLHF. CDR3 DNA sequence: TGTGCCAGCAGTTACCGGCAGGGACATGGATCACCCCTCCACTTT.

The chain uses TRBV27 and TRBJ1-6, with 10 bases matching TRBD1. Unmatched junction bases numbered 6, after V lost 3 bases and J lost 4 bases. Looked up from germline, CDR1 is MNHEY and CDR2 is SMNVEV (reference sequence). This CDR3 comprises 17 residues. The CDR3 spells CASSFDGTGAYNSPLHF. The CDR3 DNA is TGTGCCAGCAGTTTCGACGGGACAGGGGCTTATAATTCACCCCTCCACTTT.

This clone has only a few counts. For the CDR3, the DNA is TGCGCCAGCAGCTCGGGACAGGGGGATAATTCACCCCTCCACTTT. Its translation is CASSSGQGDNSPLHF. V gene TRBV5-1 combines with J gene TRBJ1-6, with 11 bases matching TRBD1. Germline-derived CDR1 and CDR2 are SGHRS and YFSETQ. The CDR3 loop spans 15 amino acids. J gave up 5 bases and V 3 bases, and 1 base lay outside the gene matches.

The chain joins TRBV7-2 to TRBJ2-7; D unclear. This CDR3 comprises 14 residues. V lost 5 bases to trimming and J lost 3 bases, with 14 bases between them. From germline, CDR1 is SGHTA and CDR2 FQGNSA. Here the CDR3 DNA reads TGTGCCAGCAGCCTACCTCCCCACTACTACGAGCAGTACTTC. Its translation: CASSLPPHYYEQYF.

The chain combines TRBV19 with TRBJ1-2; D is unresolved. Germline CDR1 is LNHDA and CDR2 is SQIVND (reference sequence). Trimming took off 0 bases at V and 0 bases at J, with 14 bases between the two ends. This CDR3 spans 17 amino acids. The CDR3 reads CASSIDPYASANYGYTF. The CDR3 DNA reads TGTGCCAGTAGTATAGATCCCTACGCTAGCGCTAACTATGGCTACACCTTC.

This clone was seen more than once but under ten times. The chain has TRBV7-3 and TRBJ2-1, with 9 bases lining up with TRBD2. V lost 1 base, J lost 6 bases, and 7 bases stayed unmatched. The CDR3 is 16 residues long. Germline V CDR1 and CDR2: SGHTA, FQGTGA. CDR3 protein: CASSLKGTSKGNEQFF. The CDR3 region has the DNA TGTGCCAGCAGCTTAAAGGGGACTAGCAAGGGCAATGAGCAGTTCTTC.

V and J are TRBV29-1 and TRBJ1-2, with a possible D match to TRBD1 (5 bases). Germline V CDR1 and CDR2: SQVTM, ANQGSEA. The CDR3 consists of 14 residues. Trimming took off 4 bases at V and 0 bases at J, with 12 bases between the two ends. This chain's CDR3 is CSVVTGVANYGYTF. CDR3 nucleotide sequence: TGCAGCGTTGTAACGGGGGTTGCTAACTATGGCTACACCTTC.

The V and J genes are TRBV5-1 and TRBJ2-1; D gene uncertain. Germline V lookup: CDR1 SGHRS, CDR2 YFSETQ. Trimming cost V 1 base and J 10 bases, with 9 bases left between them. The CDR3 consists of 12 residues. The DNA of the CDR3 is TGCGCCAGCAGCTTGAGTTCGGTGGAGCAGTTCTTC. Translated, it gives CASSLSSVEQFF.

CDR3 in amino acids: CASSLAAGQETQYF. The CDR3 coding sequence is TGTGCCAGCAGCTTGGCGGCAGGGCAAGAGACCCAGTACTTC. J is TRBJ2-5 and V is TRBV5-8; perhaps TRBD1 as D (5 bases). V was cut by 0 bases and J by 2 bases, with 8 bases left in between. In germline, CDR1 is SGHTS, CDR2 YDEGEE. CDR3 length: 14 amino acids.

Remarks on this clone: Additional DNA sequences in this sample encode the identical CDR3. This chain uses TRBV9 with TRBJ2-1, with D tentatively TRBD2 (5 bases). CDR1 is SGDLS and CDR2 is YYNGEE in the germline V gene. The CDR3 has 14 residues. V gave up 2 bases and J gave up 4 bases, with 10 bases separating them. Here the CDR3 reads CASSVSGGYNEQFF. The CDR3 nucleotides are TGTGCCAGCAGCGTCAGCGGAGGTTACAATGAGCAGTTCTTC.

This clone has just a few counts. V usage is TRBV5-1 and J usage is TRBJ1-1; 12 nucleotides agree with TRBD1. The CDR3 runs 16 residues. V was pared by 3 bases and J by 0 bases, with 3 bases of the junction left unmatched. The germline V gene has CDR1 SGHRS and CDR2 YFSETQ. CDR3 loop: CASSSGQGAVNTEAFF. CDR3 coding DNA: TGCGCCAGCAGCTCGGGACAGGGGGCGGTGAACACTGAAGCTTTCTTT.

The rearrangement joins TRBV10-1 to TRBJ1-1, with a tentative D call TRBD1 (6 bases). The CDR3 is made up of 14 amino acids. Per germline, CDR1 WNHNN and CDR2 SYGVQD (reference sequence). Trimming removed 4 bases from V and 6 bases from J, with 15 bases in between. CDR3 sequence (DNA): TGCGCCAGCAGTGGGGAGGGGGGAATAGCTGAAGCTTTCTTT. This codes for CASSGEGGIAEAFF.

This chain connects TRBV20-1 to TRBJ2-3; 9 positions match TRBD2. CDR3 length: 16 residues. V lost 3 bases, J lost 2 bases, and 9 bases stayed unmatched. Germline lookup yields CDR1 DFQATT and CDR2 SNEGSKA (reference sequence). The CDR3 DNA follows: TGCAGTGCTAGTCGGAGCGGGGGGACCCTCACAGATACGCAGTATTTT. This translates into CSASRSGGTLTDTQYF.

V usage is TRBV28 and J usage is TRBJ2-7; no clear D. CDR1 MDHEN and CDR2 SYDVKM come from the germline V gene. The CDR3 extends over 11 amino acids. The V end was cut by 1 base, the J end by 8 bases, with 6 bases between. The CDR3 DNA follows: TGTGCCAGCAGTTTATCGGAGCAGCAGTACTTC. It yields the protein CASSLSEQQYF.

This clone was counted once. V is TRBV7-9 and J is TRBJ2-1; 11 bases are a match to TRBD2. The CDR3 has 16 residues. V shed 5 bases, J shed 4 bases, and the junction held 7 bases outside the gene matches. CDR1 and CDR2 (germline): SEHNR, FQNEAQ (reference sequence). The CDR3 spells CASSPYSGGAYNEQFF. DNA of the CDR3: TGTGCCAGCAGCCCCTATAGCGGGGGGGCTTACAATGAGCAGTTCTTC.

The chain combines TRBV28 with TRBJ2-3, with D unresolved. Trimming pared 1 base from V and 4 bases from J, leaving 15 bases between. The CDR3 is 16 residues long. The germline V gene encodes CDR1 MDHEN and CDR2 SYDVKM. The CDR3 reads CASSLYADAPPDTQYF. CDR3 bases: TGTGCCAGCAGTTTATATGCAGATGCCCCCCCAGATACGCAGTATTTT.

The J gene is TRBJ1-1, the V gene TRBV12-3 or TRBV12-4; no definite D call. The CDR3 is made up of 13 amino acids. V was cut by 5 bases and J by 1 base, with 8 bases left in between. The CDR3 reads CASSRDWNTEAFF. CDR3 DNA: TGTGCCAGCAGTCGAGACTGGAACACTGAAGCTTTCTTT.

V is TRBV7-2 and J is TRBJ2-3; D might be TRBD2 (6 bases). The CDR3 length is 16 residues. Germline V gives CDR1 SGHTA, CDR2 FQGNSA. The V gene lost 5 bases and the J gene lost 2 bases, with 17 bases spanning the gap. Here the CDR3 DNA reads TGTGCCAGCAGCCCGCGGGTAGCGGTTTTCACAGATACGCAGTATTTT. Encoded protein: CASSPRVAVFTDTQYF.